This T cell receptor (beta chain) is drawn from a study of T cells in Graves' hyperthyroidism and ophthalmopathy. On the study more broadly: Peripheral blood specimens were obtained at initial diagnosis, prior to any treatment.

RNA transcripts yielded amplified TCR beta CDR3 regions. First-round RT-PCR targeting the TCR CDR3 was performed with the HTBI primer set. TCRdb called the multiplex PCR reads again in MiXCR, with one record for every CDR3 protein. The sample shows under 650,000 distinct CDR3 sequences, 15% to 20% of them seen only once. As to this clonotype: The antigen remains undetermined.

Study conclusions and caveats: Within blood appeared most thyroid clonotypes that had expanded above 0.001.

Each diagnosis was grounded in clinical symptoms, serum thyroxine and TRAb, thyroid ultrasound, and orbital computed tomography. Fresh peripheral blood, about 9.6 ml, yielded the PBMCs. The J segment lost 10 bases and the V segment lost 4 bases, leaving 7 bases of the junction unmatched. The CDR3 sequence is 13 residues long. This sequence was found in a woman aged 30 to 39 with Graves' hyperthyroidism. The J gene is TRBJ2-1, the V gene TRBV12-3 or TRBV12-4, with TRBD2 identical over 7 bases. The sequenced material came from blood. The DNA of the CDR3 is TGTGCCAGCAGTTCTTGGCGGCGGGGGGAGCAGTTCTTC. Translated: CASSSWRRGEQFF.